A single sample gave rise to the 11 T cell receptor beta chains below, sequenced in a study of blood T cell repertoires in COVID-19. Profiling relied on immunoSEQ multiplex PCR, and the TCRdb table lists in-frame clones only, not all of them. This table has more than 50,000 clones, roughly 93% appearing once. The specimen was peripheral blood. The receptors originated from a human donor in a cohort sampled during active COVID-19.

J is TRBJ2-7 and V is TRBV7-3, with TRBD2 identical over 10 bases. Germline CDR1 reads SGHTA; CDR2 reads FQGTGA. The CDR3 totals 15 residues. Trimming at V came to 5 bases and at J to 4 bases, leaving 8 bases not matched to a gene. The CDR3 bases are TGTGCCAGCAGCCTGGGCGGGACTAGCGTTTACGAGCAGTACTTC. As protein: CASSLGGTSVYEQYF.

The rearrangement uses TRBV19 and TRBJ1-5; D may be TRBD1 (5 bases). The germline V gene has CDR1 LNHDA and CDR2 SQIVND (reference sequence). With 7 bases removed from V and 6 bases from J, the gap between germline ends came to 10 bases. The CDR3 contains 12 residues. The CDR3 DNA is TGTGCCAGTAAGCCCGGGGGTCAGCCCCAGCATTTT. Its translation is CASKPGGQPQHF. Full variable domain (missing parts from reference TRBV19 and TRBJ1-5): DGGITQSPKYLFRKEGQNVTLSCEQNLNHDAMYWYRQDPGQGLRLIYYSQIVNDFQKGDIAEGYSVSREKKESFPLTVTSAQKNPTAFYLCASKPGGQPQHFGDGTRLSIL.

The CDR3 DNA sequence: TGTGCCAGCAGTACATGGACTAGCGGGAACACCGGGGAGCTGTTTTTT. Translating gives CASSTWTSGNTGELFF. This sequence joins TRBV6-4 and TRBJ2-2, with 10 bases matching TRBD2. The length of the CDR3 is 16 residues. The germline CDR1 and CDR2 sequences are MRHNA and SNTAGT. The junction had 4 bases not matched to a gene; V was cut back by 5 bases and J by 1 base.

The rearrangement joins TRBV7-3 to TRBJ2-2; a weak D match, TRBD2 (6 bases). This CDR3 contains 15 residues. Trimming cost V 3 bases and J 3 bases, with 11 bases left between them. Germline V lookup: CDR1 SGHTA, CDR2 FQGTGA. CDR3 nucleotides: TGTGCCAGCAGCTTCGGGGGATGGTACACCGGGGAGCTGTTTTTT. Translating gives CASSFGGWYTGELFF. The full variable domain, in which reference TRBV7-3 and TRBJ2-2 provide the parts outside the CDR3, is GAGVSQTPSNKVTEKGKYVELRCDPISGHTALYWYRQSLGQGPEFLIYFQGTGAADDSGLPNDRFFAVRPEGSVSTLKIQRTERGDSAVYLCASSFGGWYTGELFFGEGSRLTVL.

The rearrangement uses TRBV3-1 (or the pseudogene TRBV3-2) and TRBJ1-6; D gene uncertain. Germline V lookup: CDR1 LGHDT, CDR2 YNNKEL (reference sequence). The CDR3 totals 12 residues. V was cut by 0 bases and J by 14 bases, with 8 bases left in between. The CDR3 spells CASSQEPSALHF. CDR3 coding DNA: TGTGCCAGCAGCCAAGAGCCGTCAGCCCTCCACTTT.

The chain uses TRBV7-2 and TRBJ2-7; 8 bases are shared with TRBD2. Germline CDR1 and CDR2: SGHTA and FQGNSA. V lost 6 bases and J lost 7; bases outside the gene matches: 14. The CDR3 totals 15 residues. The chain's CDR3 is CASRLSGTILGEQYF. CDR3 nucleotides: TGTGCCAGCAGACTTAGCGGGACTATCCTGGGGGAGCAGTACTTC.

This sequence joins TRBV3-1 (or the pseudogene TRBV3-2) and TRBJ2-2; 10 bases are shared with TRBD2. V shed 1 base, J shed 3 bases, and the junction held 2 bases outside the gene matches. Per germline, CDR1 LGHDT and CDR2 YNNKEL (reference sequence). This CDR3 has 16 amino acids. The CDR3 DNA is TGTGCCAGCAGCCAAGGGCTAGCGGGAGACACCGGGGAGCTGTTTTTT. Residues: CASSQGLAGDTGELFF.

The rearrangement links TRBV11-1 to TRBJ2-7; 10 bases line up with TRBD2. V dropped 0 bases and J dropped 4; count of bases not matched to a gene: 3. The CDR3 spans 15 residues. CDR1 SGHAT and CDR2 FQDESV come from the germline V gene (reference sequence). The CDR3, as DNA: TGTGCCAGCAGCTTAGCGGTGACTAGCGGGTACGAGCAGTACTTC. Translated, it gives CASSLAVTSGYEQYF.

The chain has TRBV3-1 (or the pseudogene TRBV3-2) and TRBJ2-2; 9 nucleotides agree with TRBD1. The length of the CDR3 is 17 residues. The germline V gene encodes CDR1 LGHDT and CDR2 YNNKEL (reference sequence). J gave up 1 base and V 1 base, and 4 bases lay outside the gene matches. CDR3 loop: CASSQGWGQGNTGELFF. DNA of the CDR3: TGTGCCAGCAGCCAAGGGTGGGGACAGGGGAACACCGGGGAGCTGTTTTTT.

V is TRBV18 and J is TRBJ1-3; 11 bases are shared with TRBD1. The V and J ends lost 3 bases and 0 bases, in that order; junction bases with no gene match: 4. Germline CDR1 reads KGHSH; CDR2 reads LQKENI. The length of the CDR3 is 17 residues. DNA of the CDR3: TGTGCCAGCTCACCCTGGACAGGGGGCAGCTCTGGAAACACCATATATTTT. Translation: CASSPWTGGSSGNTIYF.

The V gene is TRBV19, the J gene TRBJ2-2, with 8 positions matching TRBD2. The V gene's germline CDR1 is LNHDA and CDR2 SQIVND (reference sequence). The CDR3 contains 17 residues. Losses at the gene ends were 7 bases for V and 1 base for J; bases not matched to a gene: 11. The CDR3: CASTSIGSGRNTGELFF. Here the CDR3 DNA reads TGTGCCAGTACCAGTATCGGGAGCGGGAGGAACACCGGGGAGCTGTTTTTT.